Listed here are 6 T cell receptor beta chains from one sample, sequenced in a study of cytomegalovirus exposure and HLA in healthy donors. This PCR relied on a set of 60 Vbeta primers and 13 Jbeta primers. Profiled with immunoSEQ multiplex PCR; TCRdb holds only in-frame clones, not every one. The sample records about 170,000 clones, roughly 80% being singletons. The specimen sequenced was PBMCs. The receptor set was obtained from a young man in good health and CMV-seropositive.

In DNA form, the CDR3 reads TGTGCCAGCAGCTCCTCGACGGGAAACTCTGGAAACACCATATATTTT. Its protein is CASSSSTGNSGNTIYF. The chain couples TRBV11-3 to TRBJ1-3; D unclear. This CDR3 is 16 amino acids long. Trimming pared 4 bases from V and 0 bases from J, leaving 13 bases between. Germline V gene lookup returns CDR1 SGHNT and CDR2 YENEEA.

V is TRBV7-8 and J is TRBJ1-1; 7 nucleotides line up with TRBD1. Germline CDR1 is SGHVS and CDR2 is FQNEAQ. The junction had 15 bases not matched to a gene; V was cut back by 4 bases and J by 10 bases. The CDR3 contains 15 residues. As DNA, the CDR3 is TGTGCCAGCAGCTACTCACAGGGGAGGAAACGGTCAGCTTTCTTT. This encodes CASSYSQGRKRSAFF.

This clone has only one observation. This rearrangement joins TRBV6-4 to TRBJ1-5; 7 nucleotides agree with TRBD1. Germline trimming cut 7 bases from V and 4 bases from J; bases unmatched to any gene: 7. Germline V gives CDR1 MRHNA, CDR2 SNTAGT. The CDR3 has 14 amino acids. The CDR3 protein is CASNDRAGNQPQHF. The CDR3, as DNA: TGTGCCAGCAACGACAGGGCCGGGAATCAGCCCCAGCATTTT.

The chain joins TRBV27 to TRBJ2-1; D possibly corresponds to TRBD1 (5 bases). The CDR3 is made up of 17 amino acids. Germline V gene data show CDR1 as MNHEY and CDR2 as SMNVEV (reference sequence). V gave up 0 bases and J gave up 3 bases, with 15 bases separating them. CDR3 sequence (DNA): TGTGCCAGCAGTTTATCAAGACAGCCTACAAACTACAATGAGCAGTTCTTC. Its translation: CASSLSRQPTNYNEQFF.

This clone has a single count. The chain carries TRBV4-2 and TRBJ2-7, with 9 bases that match TRBD2. Losses at the gene ends were 3 bases for V and 2 bases for J; bases not matched to a gene: 8. Germline V gene data show CDR1 as LGHNA and CDR2 as YNFKEQ. The CDR3 consists of 16 residues. The CDR3 protein is CASSHSETSGTYEQYF. The CDR3 DNA sequence: TGTGCCAGCAGCCATTCGGAGACTAGCGGCACCTACGAGCAGTACTTC.

The chain combines TRBV4-2 with TRBJ2-1, with 7 bases lining up with TRBD1. CDR1 is LGHNA, CDR2 YNFKEQ, per germline. V lost 1 base to trimming and J lost 4 bases; unmatched junction nucleotides: 7. There are 16 residues in the CDR3. CDR3 DNA sequence: TGTGCCAGCAGCCAAGTCTCTGGGACAGTGTACAATGAGCAGTTCTTC. This sequence encodes CASSQVSGTVYNEQFF.